Here is one T cell receptor beta chain with its context. Under the authors' procedure: Cell counts per sample came from amplifying reference gene primers. Assay: immunoSEQ multiplex PCR; the TCRdb copy retains only in-frame clones and omits some. The V and J calls and clone size come from that table; D and trimming were worked out from the DNA. Here the sample spans around 460,000 clones, around 90% being singletons. The sample is drawn from a study of blood T cell repertoires in COVID-19. The sequencing sample was made of peripheral blood. The clonotype was recovered from a man aged 18 to 35 with COVID-19, enrolled during active disease.

CDR3 sequence reads: CASSYSGGVDTQYF. For the CDR3, the DNA is TGTGCCAGCAGTTACTCCGGGGGAGTGGATACGCAGTATTTT. The chain employs TRBV6-6 and TRBJ2-3; weak D call: TRBD2 (6 bases). The CDR3 sequence is 14 residues long. Germline assignment: CDR1 MNHNY and CDR2 SVGAGI (reference sequence). V lost 0 bases to trimming and J lost 6 bases, with 10 bases between them.